This TCR beta chain was identified in a study of cytomegalovirus exposure and HLA in healthy donors. V gave up 4 bases and J gave up 0 bases, with 7 bases separating them. Germline loops: CDR1 KGHSH, CDR2 LQKENI. This CDR3 region has 14 residues. PCR amplification relied on 60 Vbeta primers (plus 13 Jbeta primers). Libraries were prepared by immunoSEQ multiplex PCR; TCRdb keeps only in-frame clonotypes and omits some of them. The sample consists of more than 140,000 clones, over 75% of them appearing once. The genes are TRBV18 and TRBJ2-1; D ambiguous. The receptor comes from a young man in good health and CMV-seropositive. The sequenced material came from PBMCs. The CDR3 here is CASSLFVSYNEQFF. DNA for the CDR3: TGTGCCAGCTCACTCTTTGTCTCCTACAATGAGCAGTTCTTC.